The 10 T cell receptor beta chains below were found in one sample sequenced in a study of cytomegalovirus exposure and HLA in healthy donors. Both 60 Vbeta primers and 13 Jbeta primers went into the PCR. The method was immunoSEQ multiplex PCR; TCRdb's version includes in-frame clones alone and lacks a portion of them. The sample has some 130,000 clones, around 80% seen once; the top ten hold over 4%. The source material was PBMCs. These receptors came from a man younger than 45 in good health.

Only a few counts were recorded for this clone. The rearrangement uses TRBV30 and TRBJ1-2; 11 positions match TRBD1. This CDR3 region has 15 residues. V lost 4 bases to trimming and J lost 3 bases; unmatched junction nucleotides: 7. Germline V CDR1 and CDR2: GTSNPN, SVGIG (reference sequence). The CDR3 protein is CAWNPGTGGHYGYTF. The CDR3 DNA follows: TGTGCCTGGAACCCCGGGACAGGGGGACACTATGGCTACACCTTC.

This clone was seen only a few times. The V and J genes are TRBV11-3 and TRBJ2-5, with TRBD2 identical over 12 bases. CDR1 is SGHNT, CDR2 YENEEA, per germline. J gave up 1 base and V 3 bases, and 9 bases lay outside the gene matches. CDR3 size: 18 residues. As DNA, the CDR3 is TGTGCCAGCAGCTTTCAAGGGCAACTAGCGGGAGGCCAAGAGACCCAGTACTTC. The encoded protein is CASSFQGQLAGGQETQYF.

The V and J genes are TRBV11-2 and TRBJ2-1; the match to TRBD2 covers 7 bases. With V trimmed by 5 bases and J by 1 base, 11 bases remained unmatched. The CDR3 is 17 amino acids. Germline values: CDR1 SGHAT, CDR2 FQNNGV. The CDR3 region is CASSRLGVSGSYNEQFF. The CDR3 DNA sequence: TGTGCCAGCAGCCGCTTAGGAGTTAGCGGGTCCTACAATGAGCAGTTCTTC. The variable domain in full, completed from reference TRBV11-2 and TRBJ2-1, reads EAGVAQSPRYKIIEKRQSVAFWCNPISGHATLYWYQQILGQGPKLLIQFQNNGVVDDSQLPKDRFSAERLKGVDSTLKIQPAKLEDSAVYLCASSRLGVSGSYNEQFFGPGTRLTVL.

The chain carries TRBV6-5 and TRBJ2-7; 8 nucleotides line up with TRBD1. CDR1 and CDR2 from the germline V gene are MNHEY and SVGAGI. V lost 6 bases and J lost 3; bases outside the gene matches: 7. The CDR3 runs to 14 residues. The CDR3, as DNA: TGTGCCAGCAGCCCAGGACAGGGAGGCTACGAGCAGTACTTC. As protein: CASSPGQGGYEQYF.

The V gene is TRBV7-8, the J gene TRBJ2-1, with 7 bases that match TRBD2. The germline CDR1 and CDR2 sequences are SGHVS and FQNEAQ. CDR3 size: 15 residues. The ends lost 5 bases at V and 3 bases at J; junction bases unmatched: 7. The DNA for the CDR3 is TGTGCCAGCAGCATCTTATCGGGGGGCTACAATGAGCAGTTCTTC. It encodes CASSILSGGYNEQFF.

This chain uses TRBV5-6 with TRBJ2-5; 7 bases fit TRBD2. The J call may be in error: the DNA end matches TRBJ2-7 better. This CDR3 comprises 15 residues. Looked up from germline, CDR1 is SGHDT and CDR2 is YYEEEE. DNA of the CDR3: TGTGCCAGCAGCTTCCTAGCGGCAAGCTCCTACGAGCAGTACTTC. It encodes CASSFLAASSYEQYF.

V gene TRBV5-1 combines with J gene TRBJ2-5; a weak D match, TRBD2 (6 bases). In germline, CDR1 is SGHRS, CDR2 YFSETQ. This CDR3 region has 15 residues. V was cut by 7 bases and J by 2 bases, with 18 bases left in between. CDR3 sequence reads: CASAIFGRGQETQYF. The CDR3 DNA is TGCGCCAGCGCTATTTTTGGGCGGGGTCAAGAGACCCAGTACTTC.

This clone was seen more than once but under ten times. CDR3 sequence (DNA): TGTGCCAGCAGCCTCGGGGGTGGTGTTGCCTACGAGCAGTACTTC. It translates to CASSLGGGVAYEQYF. The chain joins TRBV5-4 to TRBJ2-7, with a possible D match to TRBD2 (6 bases). The V end was cut by 4 bases, the J end by 2 bases, with 16 bases between. CDR1 SGHNT and CDR2 YYREEE come from the germline V gene (reference sequence). The CDR3 is 15 amino acids.

This chain links TRBV7-9 with TRBJ2-7; maybe TRBD2 (5 bases). Germline V CDR1 and CDR2: SEHNR, FQNEAQ (reference sequence). V was clipped by 1 base and J by 1 base, with 17 bases between them. The CDR3 contains 17 residues. Here the CDR3 reads CASSLEGSVGYSYEQYF. The CDR3 DNA sequence: TGTGCCAGCAGCTTAGAGGGTAGCGTAGGCTATTCCTACGAGCAGTACTTC.

The chain couples TRBV6-1 to TRBJ1-4, with 10 bases matching TRBD1. Germline CDR1 MNHNS, CDR2 SASEGT. V was pared by 0 bases and J by 10 bases, with 5 bases of the junction left unmatched. The CDR3 length is 15 residues. The CDR3 region is CASSEAGQGPGKLFF. The DNA for the CDR3 is TGTGCCAGCAGTGAAGCGGGACAGGGGCCGGGAAAACTGTTTTTT.